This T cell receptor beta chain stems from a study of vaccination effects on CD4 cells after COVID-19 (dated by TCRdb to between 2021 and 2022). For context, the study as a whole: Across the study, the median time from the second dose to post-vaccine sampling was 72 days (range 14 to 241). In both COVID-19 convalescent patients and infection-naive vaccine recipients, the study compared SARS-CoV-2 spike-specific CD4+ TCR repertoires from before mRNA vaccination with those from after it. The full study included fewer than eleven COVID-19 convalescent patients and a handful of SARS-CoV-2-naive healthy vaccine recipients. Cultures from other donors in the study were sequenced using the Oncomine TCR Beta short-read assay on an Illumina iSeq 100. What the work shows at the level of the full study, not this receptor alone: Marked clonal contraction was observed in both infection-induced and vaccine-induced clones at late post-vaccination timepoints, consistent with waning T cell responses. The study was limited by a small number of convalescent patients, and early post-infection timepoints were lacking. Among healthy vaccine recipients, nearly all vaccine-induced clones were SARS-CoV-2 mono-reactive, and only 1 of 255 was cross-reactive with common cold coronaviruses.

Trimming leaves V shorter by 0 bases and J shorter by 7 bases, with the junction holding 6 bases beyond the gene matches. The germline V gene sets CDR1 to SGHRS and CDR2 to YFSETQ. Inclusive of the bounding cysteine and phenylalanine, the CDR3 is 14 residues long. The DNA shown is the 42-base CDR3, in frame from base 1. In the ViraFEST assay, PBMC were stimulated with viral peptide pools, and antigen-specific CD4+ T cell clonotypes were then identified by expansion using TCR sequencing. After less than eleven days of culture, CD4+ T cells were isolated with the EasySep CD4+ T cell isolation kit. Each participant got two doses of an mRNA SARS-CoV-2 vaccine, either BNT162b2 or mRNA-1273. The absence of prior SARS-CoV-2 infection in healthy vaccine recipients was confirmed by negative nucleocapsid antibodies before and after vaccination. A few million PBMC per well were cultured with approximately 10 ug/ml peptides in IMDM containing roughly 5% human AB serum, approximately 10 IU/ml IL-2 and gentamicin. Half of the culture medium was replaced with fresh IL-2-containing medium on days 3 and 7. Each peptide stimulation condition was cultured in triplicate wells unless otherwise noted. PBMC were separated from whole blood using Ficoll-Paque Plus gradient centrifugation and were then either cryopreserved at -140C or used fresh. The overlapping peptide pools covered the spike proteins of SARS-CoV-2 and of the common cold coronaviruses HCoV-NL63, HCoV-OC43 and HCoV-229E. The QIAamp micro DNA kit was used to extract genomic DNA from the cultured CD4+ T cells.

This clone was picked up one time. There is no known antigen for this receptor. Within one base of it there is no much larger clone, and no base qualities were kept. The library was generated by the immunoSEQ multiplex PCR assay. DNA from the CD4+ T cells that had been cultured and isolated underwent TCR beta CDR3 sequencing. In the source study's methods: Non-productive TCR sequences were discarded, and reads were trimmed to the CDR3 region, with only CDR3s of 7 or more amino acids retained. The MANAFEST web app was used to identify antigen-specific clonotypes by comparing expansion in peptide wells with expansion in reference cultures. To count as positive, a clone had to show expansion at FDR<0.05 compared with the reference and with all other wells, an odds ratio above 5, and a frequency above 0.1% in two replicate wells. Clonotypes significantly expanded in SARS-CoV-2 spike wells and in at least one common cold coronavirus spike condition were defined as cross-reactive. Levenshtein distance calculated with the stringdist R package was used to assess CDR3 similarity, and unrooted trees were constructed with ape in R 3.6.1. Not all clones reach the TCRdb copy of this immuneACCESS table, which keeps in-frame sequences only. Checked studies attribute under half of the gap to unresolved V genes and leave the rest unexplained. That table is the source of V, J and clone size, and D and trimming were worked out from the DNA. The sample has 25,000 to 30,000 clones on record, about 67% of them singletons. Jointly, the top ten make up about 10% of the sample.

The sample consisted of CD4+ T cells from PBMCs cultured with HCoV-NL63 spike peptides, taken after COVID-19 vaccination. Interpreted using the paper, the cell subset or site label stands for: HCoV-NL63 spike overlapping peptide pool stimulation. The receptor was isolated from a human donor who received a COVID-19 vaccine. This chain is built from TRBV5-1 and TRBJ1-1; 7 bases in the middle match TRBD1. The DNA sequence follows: TGCGCCAGCAGCTTGGTCGAGGGGGCAGGTGAAGCTTTCTTT. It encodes CASSLVEGAGEAFF.